This T cell receptor beta chain appears in the sequencing data of a study of Graves' ophthalmopathy and Graves' hyperthyroidism. Germline CDR1 and CDR2: SGHVS and FQNEAQ. The CDR3 extends over 19 amino acids. V shed 2 bases and J 6 bases; nucleotides not matched to a gene: 17. RNA transcripts served as template for amplifying TCR beta CDR3 sequences. RT-PCR was first run with HTBI primers, then multiplex PCR in a second round. TCRdb used MiXCR to reprocess the multiplex PCR reads, holding one entry per CDR3 protein. This table has over a million distinct CDR3 sequences, about 35% appearing once. In its sample, this clonotype was seen a few times.

Sequencing used peripheral blood or thyroid tissue (not recorded which). The source is an adult man with Graves' hyperthyroidism. The chain is built from TRBV7-8 and TRBJ2-2; 8 nucleotides align to TRBD1. This CDR3 is CASSLKWDRNYGGAGELFF. The CDR3 region has the DNA TGTGCCAGCAGCTTAAAATGGGACAGGAACTACGGGGGCGCCGGGGAGCTGTTTTTT. The whole variable domain, filled in from reference TRBV7-8 and TRBJ2-2, reads GAGVSQSPRYKVAKRGQDVALRCDPISGHVSLFWYQQALGQGPEFLTYFQNEAQLDKSGLPSDRFFAERPEGSVSTLKIQRTQQEDSAVYLCASSLKWDRNYGGAGELFFGEGSRLTVL.